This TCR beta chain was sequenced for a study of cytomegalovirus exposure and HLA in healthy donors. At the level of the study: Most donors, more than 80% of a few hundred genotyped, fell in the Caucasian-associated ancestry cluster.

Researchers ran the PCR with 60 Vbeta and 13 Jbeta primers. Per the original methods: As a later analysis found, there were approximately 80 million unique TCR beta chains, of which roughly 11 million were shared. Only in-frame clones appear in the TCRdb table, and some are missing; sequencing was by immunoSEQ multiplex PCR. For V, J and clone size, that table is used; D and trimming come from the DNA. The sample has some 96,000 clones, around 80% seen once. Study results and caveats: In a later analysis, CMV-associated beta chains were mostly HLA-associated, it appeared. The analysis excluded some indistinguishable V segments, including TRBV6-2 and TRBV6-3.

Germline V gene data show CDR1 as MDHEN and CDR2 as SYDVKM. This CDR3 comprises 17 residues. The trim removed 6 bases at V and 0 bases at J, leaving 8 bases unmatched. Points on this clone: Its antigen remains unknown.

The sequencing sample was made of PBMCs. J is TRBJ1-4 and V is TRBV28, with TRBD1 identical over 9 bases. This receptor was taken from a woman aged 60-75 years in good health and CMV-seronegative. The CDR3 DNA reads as TGTGCCAGCAGGCCGGGACAGGGTTACCCAACTAATGAAAAACTGTTTTTT. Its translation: CASRPGQGYPTNEKLFF.